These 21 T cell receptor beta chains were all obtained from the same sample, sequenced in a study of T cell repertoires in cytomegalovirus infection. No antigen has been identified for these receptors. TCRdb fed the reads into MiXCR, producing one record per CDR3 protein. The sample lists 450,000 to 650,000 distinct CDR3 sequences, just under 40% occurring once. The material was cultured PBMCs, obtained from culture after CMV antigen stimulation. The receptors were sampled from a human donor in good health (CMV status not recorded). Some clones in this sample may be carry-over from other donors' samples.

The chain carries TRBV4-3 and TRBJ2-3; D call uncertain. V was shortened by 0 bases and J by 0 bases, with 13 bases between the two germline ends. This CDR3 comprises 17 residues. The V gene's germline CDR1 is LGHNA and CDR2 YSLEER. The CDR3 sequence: CASSQEVMGISTDTQYF. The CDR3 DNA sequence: TGCGCCAGCAGCCAAGAGGTTATGGGTATTAGCACAGATACGCAGTATTTT.

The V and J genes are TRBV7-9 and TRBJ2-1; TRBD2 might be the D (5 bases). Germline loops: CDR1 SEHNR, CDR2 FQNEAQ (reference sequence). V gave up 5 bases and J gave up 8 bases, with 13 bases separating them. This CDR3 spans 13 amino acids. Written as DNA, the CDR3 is TGTGCCAGCAGCGTGGACTCCCTCCATGAGCAGTTCTTC. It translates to CASSVDSLHEQFF.

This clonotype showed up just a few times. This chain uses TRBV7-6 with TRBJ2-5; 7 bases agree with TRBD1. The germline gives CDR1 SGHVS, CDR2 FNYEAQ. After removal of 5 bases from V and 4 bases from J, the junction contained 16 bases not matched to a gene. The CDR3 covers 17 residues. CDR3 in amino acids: CASSLLGDRVDGETQYF. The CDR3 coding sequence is TGTGCCAGCAGCCTACTGGGTGACAGGGTAGATGGAGAGACCCAGTACTTC.

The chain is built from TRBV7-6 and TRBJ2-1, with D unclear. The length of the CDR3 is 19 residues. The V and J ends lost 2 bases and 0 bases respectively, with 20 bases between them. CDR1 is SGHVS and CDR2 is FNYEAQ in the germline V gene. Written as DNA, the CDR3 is TGTGCCAGCAGCTTAACGCCGGTACTTAGGGATAGCTCCTACAATGAGCAGTTCTTC. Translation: CASSLTPVLRDSSYNEQFF.

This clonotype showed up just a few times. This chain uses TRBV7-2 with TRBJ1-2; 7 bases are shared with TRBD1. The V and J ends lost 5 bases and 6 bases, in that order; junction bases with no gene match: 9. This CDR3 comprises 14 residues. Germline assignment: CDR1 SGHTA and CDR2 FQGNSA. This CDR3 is CASSIGQALDGYTF. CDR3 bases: TGTGCCAGCAGCATTGGACAGGCTCTTGATGGCTACACCTTC. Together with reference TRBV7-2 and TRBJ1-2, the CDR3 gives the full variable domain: GAGVSQSPSNKVTEKGKDVELRCDPISGHTALYWYRQSLGQGLEFLIYFQGNSAPDKSGLPSDRFSAERTGGSVSTLTIQRTQQEDSAVYLCASSIGQALDGYTFGSGTRLTVV.

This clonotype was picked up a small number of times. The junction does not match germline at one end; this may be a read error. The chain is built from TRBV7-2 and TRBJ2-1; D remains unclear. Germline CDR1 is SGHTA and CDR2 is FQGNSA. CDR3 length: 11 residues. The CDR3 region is CASSLENLLTF. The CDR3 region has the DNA TGTGCCAGCAGCTTGGAAAACTTACTCACCTTC.

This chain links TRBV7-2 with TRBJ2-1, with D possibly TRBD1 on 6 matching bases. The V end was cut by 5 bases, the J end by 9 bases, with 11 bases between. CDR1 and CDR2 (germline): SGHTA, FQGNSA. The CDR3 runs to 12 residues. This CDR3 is CASSTQGTEQFF. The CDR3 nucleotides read TGTGCCAGCAGCACGCAGGGGACTGAGCAGTTCTTC.

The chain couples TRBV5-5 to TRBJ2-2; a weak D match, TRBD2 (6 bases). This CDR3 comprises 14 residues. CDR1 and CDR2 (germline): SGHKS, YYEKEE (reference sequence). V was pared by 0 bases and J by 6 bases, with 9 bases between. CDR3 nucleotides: TGTGCCAGCAGCTTGGGAGGACTATCCGGGGAGCTGTTTTTT. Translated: CASSLGGLSGELFF.

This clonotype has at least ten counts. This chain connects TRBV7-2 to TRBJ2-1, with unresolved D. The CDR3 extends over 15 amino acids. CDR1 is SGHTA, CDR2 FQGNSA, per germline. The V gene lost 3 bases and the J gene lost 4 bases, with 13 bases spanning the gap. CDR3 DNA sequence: TGTGCCAGCAGCTTGGGTCCAATCCTATACAATGAGCAGTTCTTC. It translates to CASSLGPILYNEQFF.

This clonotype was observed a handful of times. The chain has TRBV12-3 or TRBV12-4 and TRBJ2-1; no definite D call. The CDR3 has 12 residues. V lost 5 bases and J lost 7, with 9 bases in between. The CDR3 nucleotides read TGTGCCAGCAGTCCAAATAGGAATGAGCAGTTCTTC. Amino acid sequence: CASSPNRNEQFF.

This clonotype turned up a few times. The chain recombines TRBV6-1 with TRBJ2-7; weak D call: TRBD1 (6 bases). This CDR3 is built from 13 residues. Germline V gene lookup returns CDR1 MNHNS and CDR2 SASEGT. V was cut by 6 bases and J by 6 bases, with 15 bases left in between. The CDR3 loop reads CASRGQGLSEQYF. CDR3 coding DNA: TGTGCCAGCAGGGGACAAGGGCTGTCCGAGCAGTACTTC.

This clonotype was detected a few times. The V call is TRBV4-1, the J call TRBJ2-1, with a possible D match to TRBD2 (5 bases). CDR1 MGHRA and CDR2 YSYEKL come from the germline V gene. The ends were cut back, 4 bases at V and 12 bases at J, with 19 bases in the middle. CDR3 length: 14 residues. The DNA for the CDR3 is TGCGCCAGCAGCCCCGCGCGGGCCAGTGCGGGGCAGTTCTTC. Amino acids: CASSPARASAGQFF.

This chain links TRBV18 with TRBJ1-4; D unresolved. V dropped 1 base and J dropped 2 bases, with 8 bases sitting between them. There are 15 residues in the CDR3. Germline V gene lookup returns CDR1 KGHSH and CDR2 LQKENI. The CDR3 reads CASSPRTDTNEKLFF. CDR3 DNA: TGTGCCAGCTCACCACGGACCGACACTAATGAAAAACTGTTTTTT.

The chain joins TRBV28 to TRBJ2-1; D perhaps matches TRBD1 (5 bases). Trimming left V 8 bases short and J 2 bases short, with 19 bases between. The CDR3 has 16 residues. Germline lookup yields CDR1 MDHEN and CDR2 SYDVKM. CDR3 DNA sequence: TGTGCCAGCCGCAAAGTCAGGGTCCGAACCTACAATGAGCAGTTCTTC. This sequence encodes CASRKVRVRTYNEQFF.

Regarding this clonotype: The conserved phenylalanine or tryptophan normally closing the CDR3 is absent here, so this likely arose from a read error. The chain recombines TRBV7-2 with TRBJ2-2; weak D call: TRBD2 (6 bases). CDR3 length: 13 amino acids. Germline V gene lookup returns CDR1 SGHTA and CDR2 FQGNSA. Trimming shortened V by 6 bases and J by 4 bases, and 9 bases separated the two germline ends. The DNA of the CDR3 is TGTGCCAGCAGGCGGGGCGGCACCGGGGAGCTGTTTTGT. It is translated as CASRRGGTGELFC.

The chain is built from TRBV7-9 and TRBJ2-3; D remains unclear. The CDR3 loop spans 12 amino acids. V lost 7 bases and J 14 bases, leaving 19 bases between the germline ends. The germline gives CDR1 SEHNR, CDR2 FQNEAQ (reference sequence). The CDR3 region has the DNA TGTGCCAGCACCGACTCAGGTGATTTACCGTATTTT. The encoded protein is CASTDSGDLPYF.

This chain's CDR3 is CASTATALKETQYF. The CDR3 DNA is TGTGCCAGCACCGCAACAGCGTTGAAAGAGACCCAGTACTTC. The rearrangement links TRBV12-3 or TRBV12-4 to TRBJ2-5; D is unresolved. The CDR3 runs 14 residues. V gave up 7 bases and J gave up 3 bases, with 15 bases separating them.

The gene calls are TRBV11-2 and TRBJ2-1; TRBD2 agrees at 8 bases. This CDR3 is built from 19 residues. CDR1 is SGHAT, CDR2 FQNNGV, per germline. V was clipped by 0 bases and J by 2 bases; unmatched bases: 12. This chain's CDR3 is CASSLDFSSLREAYNEQFF. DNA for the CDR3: TGTGCCAGCAGCTTAGATTTTAGTAGCTTGCGGGAGGCCTACAATGAGCAGTTCTTC. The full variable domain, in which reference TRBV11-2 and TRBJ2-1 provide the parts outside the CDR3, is EAGVAQSPRYKIIEKRQSVAFWCNPISGHATLYWYQQILGQGPKLLIQFQNNGVVDDSQLPKDRFSAERLKGVDSTLKIQPAKLEDSAVYLCASSLDFSSLREAYNEQFFGPGTRLTVL.

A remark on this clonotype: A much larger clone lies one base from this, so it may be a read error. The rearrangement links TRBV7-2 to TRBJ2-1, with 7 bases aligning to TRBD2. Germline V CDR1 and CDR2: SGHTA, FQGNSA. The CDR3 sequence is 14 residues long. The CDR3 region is CANSTRTSRNEQFF. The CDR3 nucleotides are TGTGCCAACAGCACAAGGACTAGTAGAAATGAGCAGTTCTTC.

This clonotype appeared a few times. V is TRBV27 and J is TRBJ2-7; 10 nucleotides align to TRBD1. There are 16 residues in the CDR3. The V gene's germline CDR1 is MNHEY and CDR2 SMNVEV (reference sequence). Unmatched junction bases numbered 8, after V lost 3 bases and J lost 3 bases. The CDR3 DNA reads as TGTGCCAGCAGTTTCAACCGGGACAGGGGAAGCTACGAGCAGTACTTC. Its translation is CASSFNRDRGSYEQYF.

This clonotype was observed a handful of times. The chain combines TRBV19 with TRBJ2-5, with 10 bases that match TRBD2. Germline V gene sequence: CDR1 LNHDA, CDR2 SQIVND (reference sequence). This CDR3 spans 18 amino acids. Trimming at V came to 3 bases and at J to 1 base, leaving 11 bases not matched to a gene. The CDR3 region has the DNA TGTGCCAGTAGTATGAGAGGGGGAGTAGCGGGAGGCCAAGAGACCCAGTACTTC. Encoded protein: CASSMRGGVAGGQETQYF.